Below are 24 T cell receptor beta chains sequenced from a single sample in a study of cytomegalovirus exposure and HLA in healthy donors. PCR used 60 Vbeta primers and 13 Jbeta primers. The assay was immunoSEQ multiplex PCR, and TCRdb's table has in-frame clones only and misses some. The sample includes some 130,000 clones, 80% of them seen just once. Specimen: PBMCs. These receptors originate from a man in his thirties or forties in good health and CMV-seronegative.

The CDR3 is CAWGSGAPRTQYF. The CDR3 nucleotides read TGTGCCTGGGGATCAGGGGCCCCACGAACCCAGTACTTC. The rearrangement uses TRBV30 and TRBJ2-5, with D perhaps matching TRBD1 (6 bases). In germline, CDR1 is GTSNPN, CDR2 SVGIG (reference sequence). This CDR3 region has 13 residues. The V end was cut by 5 bases, the J end by 8 bases, with 18 bases between.

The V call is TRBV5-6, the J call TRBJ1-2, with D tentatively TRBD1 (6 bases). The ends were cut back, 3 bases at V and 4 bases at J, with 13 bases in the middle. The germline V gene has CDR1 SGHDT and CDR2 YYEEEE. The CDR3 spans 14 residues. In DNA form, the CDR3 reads TGTGCCAGCAGCTACGGGACAACCTTCTATGGCTACACCTTC. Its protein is CASSYGTTFYGYTF.

This CDR3 is CAWSPGTSSFTGELFF. The CDR3 region has the DNA TGTGCCTGGAGCCCAGGGACTAGTAGTTTCACCGGGGAGCTGTTTTTT. The chain employs TRBV30 and TRBJ2-2; 8 nucleotides line up with TRBD2. Germline CDR1 GTSNPN, CDR2 SVGIG (reference sequence). After removal of 3 bases from V and 4 bases from J, the junction contained 10 bases not matched to a gene. The CDR3 length is 16 residues.

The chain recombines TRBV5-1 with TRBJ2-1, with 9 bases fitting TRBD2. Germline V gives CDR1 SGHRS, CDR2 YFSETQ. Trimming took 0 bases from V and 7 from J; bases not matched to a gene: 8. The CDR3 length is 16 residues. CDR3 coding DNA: TGCGCCAGCAGCTTGGATTCGGGCGGGAGGGGGAATGAGCAGTTCTTC. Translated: CASSLDSGGRGNEQFF. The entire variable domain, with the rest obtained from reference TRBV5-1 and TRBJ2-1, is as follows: KAGVTQTPRYLIKTRGQQVTLSCSPISGHRSVSWYQQTPGQGLQFLFEYFSETQRNKGNFPGRFSGRQFSNSRSEMNVSTLELGDSALYLCASSLDSGGRGNEQFFGPGTRLTVL.

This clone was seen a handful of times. The CDR3 DNA follows: TGTGCCAGCAGTTACCGCGCACAGGGGAACGGGGAGCTGTTTTTT. It yields the protein CASSYRAQGNGELFF. The rearrangement links TRBV6-5 to TRBJ2-2; 7 positions agree with TRBD1. CDR1 MNHEY and CDR2 SVGAGI come from the germline V gene. The CDR3 totals 15 residues. Unmatched junction bases numbered 7, after V lost 2 bases and J lost 7 bases.

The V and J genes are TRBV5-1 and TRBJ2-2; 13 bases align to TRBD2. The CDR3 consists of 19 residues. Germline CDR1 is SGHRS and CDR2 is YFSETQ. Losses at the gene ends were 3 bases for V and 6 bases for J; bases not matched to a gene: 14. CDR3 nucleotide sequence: TGCGCCAGCAGCTCACCACAAGGACTAGCGGGAGCGGAATCCGGGGAGCTGTTTTTT. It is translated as CASSSPQGLAGAESGELFF.

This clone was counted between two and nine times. This CDR3 is CASSPGDRYTEAFF. In nucleotides, the CDR3 is TGCGCCAGCAGCCCGGGGGACAGGTACACTGAAGCTTTCTTT. The chain couples TRBV4-1 to TRBJ1-1, with 8 bases aligning to TRBD1. The CDR3 length is 14 residues. The V gene end was trimmed by 4 bases and the J gene end by 3 bases; junction bases not matched to a gene: 4. Germline CDR1 MGHRA, CDR2 YSYEKL.

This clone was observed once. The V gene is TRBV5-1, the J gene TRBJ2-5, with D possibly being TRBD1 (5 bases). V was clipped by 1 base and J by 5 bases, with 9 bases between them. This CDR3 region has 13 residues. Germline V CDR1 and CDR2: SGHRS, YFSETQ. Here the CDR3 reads CASSLMGRETQYF. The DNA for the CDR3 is TGCGCCAGCAGCTTGATGGGGCGGGAGACCCAGTACTTC.

The CDR3 protein is CASSLSGTSGRWETQYF. The CDR3 coding sequence is TGCGCCAGCAGCTTGTCCGGGACTAGCGGGAGGTGGGAGACCCAGTACTTC. The chain couples TRBV5-1 to TRBJ2-5; 15 nucleotides agree with TRBD2. There are 17 residues in the CDR3. From germline, CDR1 is SGHRS and CDR2 YFSETQ. Losses at the gene ends were 1 base for V and 5 bases for J; bases not matched to a gene: 6.

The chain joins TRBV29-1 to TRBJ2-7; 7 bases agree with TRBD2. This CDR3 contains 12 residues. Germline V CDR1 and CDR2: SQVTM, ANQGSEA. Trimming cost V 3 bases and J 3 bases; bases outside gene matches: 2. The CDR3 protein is CSVEGGNYEQYF. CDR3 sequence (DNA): TGCAGCGTTGAGGGAGGGAACTACGAGCAGTACTTC.

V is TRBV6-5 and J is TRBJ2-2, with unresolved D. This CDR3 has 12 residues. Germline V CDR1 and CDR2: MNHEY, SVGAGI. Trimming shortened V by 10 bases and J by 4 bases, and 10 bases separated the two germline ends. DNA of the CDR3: TGTGCCACTCTGCGTGCCACCGGGGAGCTGTTTTTT. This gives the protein CATLRATGELFF.

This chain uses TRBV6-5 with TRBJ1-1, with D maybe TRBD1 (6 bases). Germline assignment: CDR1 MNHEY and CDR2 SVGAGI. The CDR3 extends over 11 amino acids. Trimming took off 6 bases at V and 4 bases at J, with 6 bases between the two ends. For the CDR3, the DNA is TGTGCCAGCAGGGACAGCACTGAAGCTTTCTTT. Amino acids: CASRDSTEAFF.

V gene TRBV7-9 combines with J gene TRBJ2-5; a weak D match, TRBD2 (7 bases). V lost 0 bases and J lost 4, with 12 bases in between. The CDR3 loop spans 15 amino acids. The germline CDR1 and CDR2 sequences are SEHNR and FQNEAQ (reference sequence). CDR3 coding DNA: TGTGCCAGCAGCTTAGCGCTGGGAGGGGGAGAGACCCAGTACTTC. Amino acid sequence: CASSLALGGGETQYF.

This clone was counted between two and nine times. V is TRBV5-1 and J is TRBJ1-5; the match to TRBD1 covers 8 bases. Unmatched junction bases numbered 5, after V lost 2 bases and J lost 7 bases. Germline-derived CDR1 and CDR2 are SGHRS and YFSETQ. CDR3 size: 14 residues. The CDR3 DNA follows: TGCGCCAGCAGCTTCGACAGGGGCGGCCAGCCCCAGCATTTT. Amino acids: CASSFDRGGQPQHF.

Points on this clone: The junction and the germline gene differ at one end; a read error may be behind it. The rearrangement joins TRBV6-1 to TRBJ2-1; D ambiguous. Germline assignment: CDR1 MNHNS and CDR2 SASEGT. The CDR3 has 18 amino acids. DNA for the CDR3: TGTGCCAGCGGTGAAATATCCACTCAGGTTAGCTCCTACAATGAGCAGTTCTTC. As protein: CASGEISTQVSSYNEQFF.

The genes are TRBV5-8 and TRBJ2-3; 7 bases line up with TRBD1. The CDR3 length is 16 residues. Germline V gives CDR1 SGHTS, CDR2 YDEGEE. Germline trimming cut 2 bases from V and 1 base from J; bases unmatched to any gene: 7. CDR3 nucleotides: TGTGCCAGCAGCTTCCGGGACAGTCATCGCACAGATACGCAGTATTTT. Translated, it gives CASSFRDSHRTDTQYF.

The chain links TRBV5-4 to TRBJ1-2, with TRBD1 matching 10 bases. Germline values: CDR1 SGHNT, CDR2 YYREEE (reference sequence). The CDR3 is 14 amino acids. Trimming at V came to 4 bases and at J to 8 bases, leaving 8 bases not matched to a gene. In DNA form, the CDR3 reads TGTGCCAGCAGCCCCGACAGGGGGCTGGGGGGCTACACCTTC. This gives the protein CASSPDRGLGGYTF.

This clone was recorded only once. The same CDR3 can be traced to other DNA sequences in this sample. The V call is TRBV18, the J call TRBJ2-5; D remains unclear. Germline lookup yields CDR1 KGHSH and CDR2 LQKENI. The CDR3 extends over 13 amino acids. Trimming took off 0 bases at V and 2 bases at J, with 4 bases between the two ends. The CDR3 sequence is CASSPPTQETQYF. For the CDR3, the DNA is TGTGCCAGCTCACCACCGACACAAGAGACCCAGTACTTC. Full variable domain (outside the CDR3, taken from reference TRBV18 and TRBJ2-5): NAGVMQNPRHLVRRRGQEARLRCSPMKGHSHVYWYRQLPEEGLKFMVYLQKENIIDESGMPKERFSAEFPKEGPSILRIQQVVRGDSAAYFCASSPPTQETQYFGPGTRLLVL.

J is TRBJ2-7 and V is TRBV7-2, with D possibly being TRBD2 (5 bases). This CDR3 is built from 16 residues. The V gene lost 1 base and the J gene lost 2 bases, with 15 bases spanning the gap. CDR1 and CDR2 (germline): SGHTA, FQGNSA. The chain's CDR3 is CASSLVGGSSAYEQYF. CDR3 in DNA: TGTGCCAGCAGCTTAGTAGGAGGTTCCTCTGCCTACGAGCAGTACTTC.

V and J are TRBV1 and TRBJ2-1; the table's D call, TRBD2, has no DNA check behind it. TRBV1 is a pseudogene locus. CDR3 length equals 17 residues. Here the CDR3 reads CTSSQDHAGSIWDEQFF. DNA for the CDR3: TGCACCAGCAGCCAAGATCACGCGGGATCTATTTGGGATGAGCAGTTCTTC.

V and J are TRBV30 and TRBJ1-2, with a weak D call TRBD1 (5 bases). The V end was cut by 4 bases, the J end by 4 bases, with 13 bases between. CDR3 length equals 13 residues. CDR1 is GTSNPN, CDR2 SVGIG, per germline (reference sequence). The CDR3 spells CAWTSTEAYGYTF. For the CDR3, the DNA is TGTGCCTGGACGTCGACAGAAGCCTATGGCTACACCTTC.

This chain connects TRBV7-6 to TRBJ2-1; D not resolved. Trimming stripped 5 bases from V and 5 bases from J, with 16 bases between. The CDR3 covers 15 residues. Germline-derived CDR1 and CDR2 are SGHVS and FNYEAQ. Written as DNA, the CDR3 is TGTGCCAGCAGCCCGGTCCCTCAAACCAACAATGAGCAGTTCTTC. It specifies CASSPVPQTNNEQFF.

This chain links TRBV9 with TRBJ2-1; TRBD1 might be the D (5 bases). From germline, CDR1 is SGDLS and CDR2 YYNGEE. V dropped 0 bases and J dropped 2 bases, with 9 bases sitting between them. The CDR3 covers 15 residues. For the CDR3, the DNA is TGTGCCAGCAGCGTAGTAGGGGTAGCCTACAATGAGCAGTTCTTC. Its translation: CASSVVGVAYNEQFF. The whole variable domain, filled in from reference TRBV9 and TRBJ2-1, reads DSGVTQTPKHLITATGQRVTLRCSPRSGDLSVYWYQQSLDQGLQFLIQYYNGEERAKGNILERFSAQQFPDLHSELNLSSLELGDSALYFCASSVVGVAYNEQFFGPGTRLTVL.

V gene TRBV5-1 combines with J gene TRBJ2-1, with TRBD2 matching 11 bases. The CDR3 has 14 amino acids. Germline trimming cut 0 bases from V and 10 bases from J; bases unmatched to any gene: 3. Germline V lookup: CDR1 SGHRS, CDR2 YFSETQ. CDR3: CASSLATSGSEQFF. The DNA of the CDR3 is TGCGCCAGCAGCTTGGCCACTAGCGGGAGCGAGCAGTTCTTC.